This entry is about one T cell receptor beta chain. Preparation of the TCRbeta library used unique molecular identifiers. In TCRdb, the PCR reads were re-called with MiXCR into one record per CDR3 protein. The sample carries approximately 630,000 distinct CDR3 sequences, about 12% recorded once. This sample was taken from a study of T-cell reconstitution after alpha-beta-depleted transplantation in children. Unmatched junction bases numbered 8, after V lost 8 bases and J lost 7 bases. The germline V gene has CDR1 MNHNS and CDR2 SASEGT. CDR3 length: 14 residues. The source material was PBMCs, sampled before TCRalphabeta/CD19-depleted stem cell transplant. The V gene is TRBV6-1, the J gene TRBJ1-2; 12 positions agree with TRBD1. The clonotype was recovered from a girl between 2 and 10 years old with congenital amegakaryocytic thrombocytopenia, due to receive a stem cell transplant. The CDR3 DNA is TGTGCCAGCGGGGCCGGGACAGGGGGCTTTGGCTACACCTTC. Encoded protein: CASGAGTGGFGYTF.